This T cell receptor beta chain was sequenced during a study of blood T cell repertoires in COVID-19. Study details: There were acute and convalescent COVID-19 samples, and they came from the United States, Italy and Spain.

Here immunoSEQ multiplex PCR was the method, and the copy in TCRdb shows in-frame clones only, minus some. The table includes about 200,000 clones, over 80% detected once. The study recruited people aged about 18 to 95 years across approximately 24 US areas. The V and J ends lost 2 bases and 3 bases, in that order; junction bases with no gene match: 11. This CDR3 has 16 residues. The germline CDR1 and CDR2 sequences are GTSNPN and SVGIG (reference sequence). Sequenced: PBMCs or T cells enriched from blood (not recorded which). The chain links TRBV30 to TRBJ2-7, with TRBD1 matching 9 bases. The TCR was taken from a man aged 30 to 45 who had recovered from COVID-19. CDR3 sequence: CAWSLPGTGFFYEQYF. CDR3 DNA: TGTGCCTGGAGTCTGCCCGGGACAGGGTTTTTCTACGAGCAGTACTTC.